The TCR beta chain under discussion was sequenced for a study of T cells after yellow fever vaccination. This CDR3 spans 14 amino acids. Germline values: CDR1 MNHEY, CDR2 SVGAGI. The ends were cut back, 7 bases at V and 5 bases at J, with 14 bases in the middle. TCRdb analysed the 5' RACE reads with MiXCR anew, one entry per CDR3 protein. The table lists about 240,000 distinct CDR3 sequences, 6% to 7.5% of them singletons. This clonotype was seen a few times. Antigen specificity is unknown. General study points: Most clones from primary vaccination resurfaced after the booster (around 95% CD4, approximately 87% CD8).

The chain has TRBV6-5 and TRBJ2-2, with a weak D call TRBD2 (6 bases). This receptor was taken from a man aged 30-40 years who received the YFV17D yellow fever vaccine. Sequenced material: CD4+ T cells sorted from PBMCs, taken 15 days after the yellow fever booster vaccination. CDR3 sequence reads: CASTSTGATGELFF. For the CDR3, the DNA is TGTGCCAGCACCTCGACGGGAGCGACCGGGGAGCTGTTTTTT.